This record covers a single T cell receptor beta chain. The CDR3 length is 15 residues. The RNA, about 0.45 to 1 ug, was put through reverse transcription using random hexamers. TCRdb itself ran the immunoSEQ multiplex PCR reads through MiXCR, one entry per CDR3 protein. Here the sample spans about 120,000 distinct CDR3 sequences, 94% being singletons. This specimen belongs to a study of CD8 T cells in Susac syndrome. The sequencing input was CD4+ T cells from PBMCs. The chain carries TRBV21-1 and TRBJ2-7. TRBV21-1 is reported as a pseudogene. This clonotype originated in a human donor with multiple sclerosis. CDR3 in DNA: TGTGCCAGCAGCAAAGTTAAGCAGCAGGCCTACGAGCAGTACTTC. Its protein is CASSKVKQQAYEQYF.